These T cell receptor beta chains were read from a single sample in a study of blood T cell repertoires in COVID-19. TCRdb keeps only in-frame clones here, not all; method: immunoSEQ multiplex PCR. Of fewer than 55,000 clones listed, about nine tenths are singletons. Sequencing used peripheral blood. These receptor sequences come from a man older than 75 with active or convalescent COVID-19. Both conserved end residues are part of each CDR3. The D gene is left open where the match is weak. Part of the rows lack a size; the others show once, few, many or a class for expanded clones.

V	size	J	D	DNA	CDR3
TRBV6-1	.	TRBJ2-5	.	TGTGCCAGCAGTGAATCAGAATCTACCCAGTACTTC	CASSESESTQYF
TRBV20-1	.	TRBJ2-7	.	TGCAGTGCTAGGTGGGAGTACGAGCAGTACTTC	CSARWEYEQYF
TRBV28	.	TRBJ2-3	TRBD2	TGTGCCAGCATACTAGCGGGGGGCCCAGATACGCAGTATTTT	CASILAGGPDTQYF
TRBV6-1	few	TRBJ2-5	.	TGTGCCAGCAGTGAAGGAAGCGGGTTGGAGACCCAGTACTTC	CASSEGSGLETQYF
TRBV19	.	TRBJ2-7	TRBD1	TGTGCCAGTAGTGTCGGGACAGGCCTAGGCTCCTACGAGCAGTACTTC	CASSVGTGLGSYEQYF
TRBV29-1	.	TRBJ2-1	.	TGCAGCGTTCCGAGTCTCAAAAGCTCCTACAATGAGCAGTTCTTC	CSVPSLKSSYNEQFF
TRBV13	once	TRBJ2-1	TRBD1	TGTGCCAGCAGCGGACGGACAGGATACAATGAGCAGTTCTTC	CASSGRTGYNEQFF
TRBV7-2	.	TRBJ1-2	.	TGTGCCAGCAGCTTAGTCAGGGCCACTAACTATGGCTACACCTTC	CASSLVRATNYGYTF
TRBV6-2/TRBV6-3	.	TRBJ1-5	.	TGTGCCAGCAGTTGGGGGGGCCATAGCAATCAGCCCCAGCATTTT	CASSWGGHSNQPQHF
TRBV6-6	.	TRBJ2-7	TRBD2	TGTGCCAGCAGGGGCAGCGGGGGGGCGGAAGAGCAGTACTTC	CASRGSGGAEEQYF
TRBV19	.	TRBJ2-7	TRBD1	TGTGCCAGTAGGTGGACAGGGTCTTCCTACGAGCAGTACTTC	CASRWTGSSYEQYF
TRBV7-2	.	TRBJ2-5	.	TGTGCCAGCAGCGCTTATTCCGGGACCCAGTACTTC	CASSAYSGTQYF
TRBV28	.	TRBJ1-5	TRBD1	TGTGCCAGCAGTATTGGACAGGGGAGTCAGCCCCAGCATTTT	CASSIGQGSQPQHF
TRBV5-1	.	TRBJ1-4	TRBD1	TGCGCCAGCAGCTTGAACCGACAGGGGGGGAATGAAAAACTGTTTTTT	CASSLNRQGGNEKLFF
TRBV30	.	TRBJ2-7	TRBD1	TGTGCCTGGGATCTAGGGGGGACAGGGTCCTACGAGCAGTACTTC	CAWDLGGTGSYEQYF
TRBV7-9	.	TRBJ1-4	.	TGTGCCAGCAGCTTTAGAGACTCTAATGAAAAACTGTTTTTT	CASSFRDSNEKLFF